This record concerns one T cell receptor beta chain sequence. Under the authors' procedure: Researchers report that nucleated cell counts were estimated from reference gene primer amplification. Only in-frame clones appear in the TCRdb table, and some are missing; sequencing was by immunoSEQ multiplex PCR. The V and J calls and the clone size are those of that table, but D and trimming were determined from the DNA. The sample carries about 68,000 clones, about nine tenths recorded once. The source of the sample is a study of blood T cell repertoires in COVID-19. Study as a whole: Samples of COVID-19 (acute and convalescent) were obtained from the United States, Italy and Spain. T cells, B-cell-depleted T cells, or PBMCs supplied cDNA or gDNA.

Trimming removed 5 bases from V and 2 bases from J, with 8 bases in between. The CDR3 length is 13 residues. The germline gives CDR1 SGHTA, CDR2 FQGNSA. The specimen sequenced was peripheral blood. The J gene is TRBJ2-3, the V gene TRBV7-2, with unresolved D. This clonotype was sampled from a man aged 25-40 years with acute or convalescent COVID-19. CDR3 sequence: CASSHGSTDTQYF. The DNA for the CDR3 is TGTGCCAGCAGCCACGGTTCCACAGATACGCAGTATTTT.